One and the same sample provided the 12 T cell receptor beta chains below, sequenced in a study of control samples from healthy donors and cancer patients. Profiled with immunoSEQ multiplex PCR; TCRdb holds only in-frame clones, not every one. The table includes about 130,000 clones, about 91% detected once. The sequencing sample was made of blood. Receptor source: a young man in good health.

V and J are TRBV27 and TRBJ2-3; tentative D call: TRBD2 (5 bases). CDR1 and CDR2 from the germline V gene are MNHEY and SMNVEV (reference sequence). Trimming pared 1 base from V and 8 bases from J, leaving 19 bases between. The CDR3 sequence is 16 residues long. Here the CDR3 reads CASSLYRAARGATQYF. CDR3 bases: TGTGCCAGCAGTTTATATAGGGCCGCCCGGGGAGCTACGCAGTATTTT.

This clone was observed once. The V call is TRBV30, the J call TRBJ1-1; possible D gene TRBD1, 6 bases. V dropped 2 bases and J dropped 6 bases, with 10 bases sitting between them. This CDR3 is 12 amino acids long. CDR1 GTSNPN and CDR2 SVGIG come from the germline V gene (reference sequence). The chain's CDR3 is CAWSQGSPEAFF. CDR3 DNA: TGTGCCTGGAGTCAGGGGAGCCCTGAAGCTTTCTTT.

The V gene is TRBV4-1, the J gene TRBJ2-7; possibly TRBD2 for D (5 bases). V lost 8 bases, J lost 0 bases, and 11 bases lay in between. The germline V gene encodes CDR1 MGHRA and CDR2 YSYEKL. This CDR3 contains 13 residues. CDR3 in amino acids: CASGLDISYEQYF. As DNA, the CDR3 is TGCGCCAGCGGACTTGACATCTCCTACGAGCAGTACTTC.

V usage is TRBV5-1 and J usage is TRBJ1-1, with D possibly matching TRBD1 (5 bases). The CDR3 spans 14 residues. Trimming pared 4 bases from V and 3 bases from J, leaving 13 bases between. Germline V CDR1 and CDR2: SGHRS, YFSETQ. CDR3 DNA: TGCGCCAGCAGCCCGAGTACAGGATACACTGAAGCTTTCTTT. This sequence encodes CASSPSTGYTEAFF.

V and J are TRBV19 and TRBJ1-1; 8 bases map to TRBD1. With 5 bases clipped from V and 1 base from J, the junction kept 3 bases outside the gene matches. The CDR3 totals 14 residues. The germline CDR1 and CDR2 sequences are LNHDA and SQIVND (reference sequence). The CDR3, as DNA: TGTGCCAGTAGTCTCGACAGGGGGAACACTGAAGCTTTCTTT. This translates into CASSLDRGNTEAFF. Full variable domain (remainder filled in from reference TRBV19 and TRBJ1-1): DGGITQSPKYLFRKEGQNVTLSCEQNLNHDAMYWYRQDPGQGLRLIYYSQIVNDFQKGDIAEGYSVSREKKESFPLTVTSAQKNPTAFYLCASSLDRGNTEAFFGQGTRLTVV.

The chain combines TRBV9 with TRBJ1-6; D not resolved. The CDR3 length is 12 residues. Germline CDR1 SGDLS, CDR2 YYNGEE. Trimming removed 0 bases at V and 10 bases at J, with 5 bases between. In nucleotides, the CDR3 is TGTGCCAGCAGCGTAGGGGAATCACCCCTCCACTTT. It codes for CASSVGESPLHF.

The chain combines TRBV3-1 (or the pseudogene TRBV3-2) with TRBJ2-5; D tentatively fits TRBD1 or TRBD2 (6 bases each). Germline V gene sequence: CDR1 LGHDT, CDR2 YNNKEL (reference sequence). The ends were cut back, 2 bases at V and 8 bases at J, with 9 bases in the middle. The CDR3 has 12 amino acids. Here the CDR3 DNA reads TGTGCCAGCAGCCAATCGGGGGCAACCCAGTACTTC. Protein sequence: CASSQSGATQYF.

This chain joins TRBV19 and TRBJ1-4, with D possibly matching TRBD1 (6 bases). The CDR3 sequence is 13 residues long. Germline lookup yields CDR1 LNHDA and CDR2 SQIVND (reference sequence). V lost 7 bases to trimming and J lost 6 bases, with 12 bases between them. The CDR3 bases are TGTGCCAGTATCGGCAGGGGATATGAAAAACTGTTTTTT. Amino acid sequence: CASIGRGYEKLFF. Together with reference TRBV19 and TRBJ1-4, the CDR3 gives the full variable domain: DGGITQSPKYLFRKEGQNVTLSCEQNLNHDAMYWYRQDPGQGLRLIYYSQIVNDFQKGDIAEGYSVSREKKESFPLTVTSAQKNPTAFYLCASIGRGYEKLFFGSGTQLSVL.

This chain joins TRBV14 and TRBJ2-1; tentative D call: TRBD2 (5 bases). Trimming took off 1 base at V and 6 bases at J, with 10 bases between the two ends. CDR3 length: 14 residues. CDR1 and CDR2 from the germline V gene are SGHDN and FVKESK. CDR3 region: CASSQAHGVNEQFF. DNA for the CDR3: TGTGCCAGCAGCCAAGCACACGGGGTCAATGAGCAGTTCTTC. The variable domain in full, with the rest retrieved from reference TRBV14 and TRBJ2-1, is EAGVTQFPSHSVIEKGQTVTLRCDPISGHDNLYWYRRVMGKEIKFLLHFVKESKQDESGMPNNRFLAERTGGTYSTLKVQPAELEDSGVYFCASSQAHGVNEQFFGPGTRLTVL.

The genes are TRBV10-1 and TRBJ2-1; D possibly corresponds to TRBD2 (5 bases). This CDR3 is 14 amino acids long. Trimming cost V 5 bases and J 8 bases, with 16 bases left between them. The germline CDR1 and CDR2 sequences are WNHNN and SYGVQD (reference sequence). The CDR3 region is CASSKLGMRHEQFF. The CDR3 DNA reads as TGCGCCAGCAGTAAACTAGGAATGCGCCATGAGCAGTTCTTC.

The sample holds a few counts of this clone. Written as DNA, the CDR3 is TGTGCCAGCAGCTCGGGACAGCGCACAGATACGCAGTATTTT. Residues: CASSSGQRTDTQYF. This chain connects TRBV21-1 to TRBJ2-3; the D call TRBD1 from the table was never checked on the DNA. TRBV21-1 is flagged as a pseudogene. This CDR3 region has 14 residues.

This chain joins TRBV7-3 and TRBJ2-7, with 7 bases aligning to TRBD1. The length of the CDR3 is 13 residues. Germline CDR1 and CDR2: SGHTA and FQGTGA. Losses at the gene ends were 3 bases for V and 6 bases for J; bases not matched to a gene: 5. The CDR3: CASSFRDSREQYF. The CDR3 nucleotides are TGTGCCAGCAGCTTCCGGGACAGTCGCGAGCAGTACTTC.